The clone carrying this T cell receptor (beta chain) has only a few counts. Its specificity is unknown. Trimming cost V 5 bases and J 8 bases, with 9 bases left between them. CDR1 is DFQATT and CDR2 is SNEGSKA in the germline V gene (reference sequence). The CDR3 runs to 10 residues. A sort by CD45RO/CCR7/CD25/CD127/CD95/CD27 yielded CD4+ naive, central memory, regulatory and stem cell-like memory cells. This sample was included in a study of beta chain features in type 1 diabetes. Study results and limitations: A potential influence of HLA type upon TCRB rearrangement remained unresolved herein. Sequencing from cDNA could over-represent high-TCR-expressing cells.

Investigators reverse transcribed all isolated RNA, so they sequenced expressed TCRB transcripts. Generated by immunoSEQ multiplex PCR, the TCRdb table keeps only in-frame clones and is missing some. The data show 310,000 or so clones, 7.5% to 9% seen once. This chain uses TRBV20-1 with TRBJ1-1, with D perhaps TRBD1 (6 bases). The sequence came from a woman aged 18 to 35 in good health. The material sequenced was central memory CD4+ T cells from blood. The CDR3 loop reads CSAWTAEAFF. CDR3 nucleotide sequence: TGCAGTGCTTGGACAGCAGAAGCTTTCTTT.